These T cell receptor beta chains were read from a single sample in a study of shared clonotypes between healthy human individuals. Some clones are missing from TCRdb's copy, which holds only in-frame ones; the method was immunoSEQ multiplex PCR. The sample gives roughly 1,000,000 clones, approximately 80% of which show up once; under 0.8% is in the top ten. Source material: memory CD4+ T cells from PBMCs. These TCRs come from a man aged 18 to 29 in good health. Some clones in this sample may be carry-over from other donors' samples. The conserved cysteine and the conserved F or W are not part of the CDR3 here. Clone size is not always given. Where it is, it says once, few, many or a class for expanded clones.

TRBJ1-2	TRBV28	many	ASSLRTDYGYT
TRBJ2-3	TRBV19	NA	ASALLAGVNTQY
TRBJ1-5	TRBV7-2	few	ASSIGRWQPQH
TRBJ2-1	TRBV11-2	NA	ASSSLAGRGIEQF
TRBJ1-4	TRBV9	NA	ASSRGGQFEEKLF
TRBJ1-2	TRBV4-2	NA	ASSQEQGGGYT
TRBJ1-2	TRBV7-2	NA	ASSLGTWGYT
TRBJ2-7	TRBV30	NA	AWGTGTASYEQY
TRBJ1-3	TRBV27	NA	ASSPHSGNTIY
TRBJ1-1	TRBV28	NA	ASSPRVGPGMKAF
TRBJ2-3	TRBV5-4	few	ASRPSGYTDTQY
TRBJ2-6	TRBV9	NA	ASSPRPPGGSGANVLT
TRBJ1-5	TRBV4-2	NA	ASCYTGLCNQPQH
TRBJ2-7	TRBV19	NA	ASSNTGGYEQY
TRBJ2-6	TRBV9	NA	ASSAKGSGANVLT
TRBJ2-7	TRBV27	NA	ASSSRTGRVDEQY
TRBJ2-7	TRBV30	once	AWTGGSSYEQY
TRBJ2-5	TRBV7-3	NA	ASSESGQAGETQY
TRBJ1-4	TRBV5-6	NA	ASSFGVKAEKLF
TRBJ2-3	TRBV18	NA	ASSPTPGTGSSFRTDTQY
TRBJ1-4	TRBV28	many	ASSLAPGDNEKLF
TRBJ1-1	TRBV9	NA	ASSVVQGNTEAF
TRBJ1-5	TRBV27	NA	ASSLSSAREAPQH
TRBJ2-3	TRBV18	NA	ASSPSGPPDTQY
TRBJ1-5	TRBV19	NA	ASARGGSNQPQH
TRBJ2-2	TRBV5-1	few	ASSLSPDGELF
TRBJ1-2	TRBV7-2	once	ASSLAPGSQSSYGYT
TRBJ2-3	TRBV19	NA	ASTEGRTDTQY
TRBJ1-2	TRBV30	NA	AWSVRDRAAYGYT
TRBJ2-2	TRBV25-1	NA	ASSPTRGVTGELF
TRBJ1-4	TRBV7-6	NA	ASSLPQGAGEKLF
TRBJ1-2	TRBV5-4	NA	ASSPPTGSNENYGYT
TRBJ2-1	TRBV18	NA	ASSPPSSYNEQF
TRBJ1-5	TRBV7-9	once	ASSLEGGAGQPQH
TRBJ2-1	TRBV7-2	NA	ASSSQIGGQGEQF
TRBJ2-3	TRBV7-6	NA	ASSLRGSRRLADTDTQY
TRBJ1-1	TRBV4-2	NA	ASSHPNGENTEAF
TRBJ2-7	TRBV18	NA	ASSPGLASYEQY
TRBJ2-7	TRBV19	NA	ASSIGTGPYEQY
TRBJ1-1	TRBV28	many	ASSFESEAF
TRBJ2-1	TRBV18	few	ASSLQIDNEQF
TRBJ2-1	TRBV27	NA	ASSGQGGYNEQF
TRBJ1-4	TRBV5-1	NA	ASSLVPGTGVTTNEKLF
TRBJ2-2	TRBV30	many	AWTPRWLAGGSHGELF
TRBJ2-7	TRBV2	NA	ASSGVSGRSEQY
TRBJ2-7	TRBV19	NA	ASSVQGGSSYEQY
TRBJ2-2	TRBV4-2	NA	ASTDRGQHTGELF
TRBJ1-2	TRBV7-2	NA	ASKTGPANYGYT